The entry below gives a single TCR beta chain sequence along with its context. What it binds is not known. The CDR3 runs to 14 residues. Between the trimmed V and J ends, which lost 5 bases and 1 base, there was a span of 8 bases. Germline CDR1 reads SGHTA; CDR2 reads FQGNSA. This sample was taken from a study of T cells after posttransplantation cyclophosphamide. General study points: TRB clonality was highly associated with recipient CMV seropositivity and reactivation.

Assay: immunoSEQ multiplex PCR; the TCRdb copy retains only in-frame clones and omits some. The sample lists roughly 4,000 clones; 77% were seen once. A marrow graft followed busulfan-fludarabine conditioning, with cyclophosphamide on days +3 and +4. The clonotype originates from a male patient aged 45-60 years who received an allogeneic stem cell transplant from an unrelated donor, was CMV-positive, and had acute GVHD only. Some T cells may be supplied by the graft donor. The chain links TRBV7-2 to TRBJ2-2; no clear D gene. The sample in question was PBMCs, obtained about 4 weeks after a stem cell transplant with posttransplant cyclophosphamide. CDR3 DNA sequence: TGTGCCAGCAGCGTTCAGGTGAACACCGGGGAGCTGTTTTTT. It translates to CASSVQVNTGELFF. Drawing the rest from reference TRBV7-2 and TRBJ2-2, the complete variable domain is GAGVSQSPSNKVTEKGKDVELRCDPISGHTALYWYRQSLGQGLEFLIYFQGNSAPDKSGLPSDRFSAERTGGSVSTLTIQRTQQEDSAVYLCASSVQVNTGELFFGEGSRLTVL.